The 28 T cell receptor beta chains presented below share a single source sample, sequenced in a study of blood T cells in healthy people across ages (dated by TCRdb to the mid-2010s). Preparation of the library involved 5' RACE. Sequencing relied on an Illumina HiSeq 2500. A second PCR of roughly 7 to 11 cycles was performed with a sample-barcoded 5' primer and a J-beta primer mix. The public reads were run again by TCRdb, first through fastp at Q25 and then through MiXCR, and only productive beta chains were kept. Each entry is one CDR3 protein sequence, shown with its most common DNA and genes. Within this sample are hundreds of thousands of distinct CDR3 sequences, with over 40% of them counted one time only. The top ten constitute about 14% of the sample. The material sequenced was blood. The receptor set was obtained from a woman aged 80 or older in good health.

CDR3 nucleotide sequence: TGTGCCAGCAGCTTCGTCCCGACAGGGGACGATGGCTACACCTTC. This translates into CASSFVPTGDDGYTF. V usage is TRBV5-5 and J usage is TRBJ1-2; 8 bases line up with TRBD1. After removal of 2 bases from V and 6 bases from J, the junction contained 9 bases not matched to a gene. The CDR3 loop spans 15 amino acids. The germline V gene encodes CDR1 SGHKS and CDR2 YYEKEE (reference sequence).

The rearrangement links TRBV29-1 to TRBJ1-4; 7 nucleotides align to TRBD1. Germline V gene data show CDR1 as SQVTM and CDR2 as ANQGSEA. Losses at the gene ends were 6 bases for V and 7 bases for J; bases not matched to a gene: 8. This CDR3 comprises 13 residues. This chain's CDR3 is CSVGRGEGEKLFF. The CDR3 DNA follows: TGCAGCGTCGGCAGGGGGGAGGGTGAAAAACTGTTTTTT.

The chain employs TRBV6-2 or TRBV6-3 and TRBJ2-5; 10 bases map to TRBD2. CDR1 and CDR2 from the germline V gene are MNHEY and SVGEGT. Losses at the gene ends were 7 bases for V and 0 bases for J; bases not matched to a gene: 8. This CDR3 comprises 16 residues. Written as DNA, the CDR3 is TGTGCCAGCAAGTACCGGACTAGCGGCAACCAAGAGACCCAGTACTTC. This encodes CASKYRTSGNQETQYF.

The V call is TRBV25-1, the J call TRBJ2-5, with 8 nucleotides matching TRBD1. Germline V CDR1 and CDR2: MGHDK, SYGVNS. The CDR3 spans 14 residues. The J segment lost 3 bases and the V segment lost 3 bases, leaving 3 bases of the junction unmatched. The CDR3 protein is CASSETTGEETQYF. The CDR3 region has the DNA TGTGCCAGCAGTGAGACGACAGGGGAAGAGACCCAGTACTTC.

This chain uses TRBV28 with TRBJ2-7; 10 nucleotides line up with TRBD1. The V segment lost 4 bases and the J segment 2 bases; nucleotides outside the gene matches: 5. Per germline, CDR1 MDHEN and CDR2 SYDVKM. The CDR3 extends over 15 amino acids. The CDR3 DNA reads TGTGCCAGCAGTTCGGGACAGGGGATTCCCTACGAGCAGTACTTC. This codes for CASSSGQGIPYEQYF.

This clonotype occurred once. The rearrangement uses TRBV11-2 and TRBJ2-1; unclear D gene. Trimming pared 3 bases from V and 11 bases from J, leaving 8 bases between. This CDR3 is built from 11 residues. Germline V gives CDR1 SGHAT, CDR2 FQNNGV. The CDR3 loop is CASSLRLKQFF. CDR3 in DNA: TGTGCCAGCAGCTTGAGGCTAAAGCAGTTCTTC.

Concerning this clonotype: Possible read error: a much larger clone is one base away. This chain uses TRBV27 with TRBJ2-6; D remains unclear. CDR3 size: 14 residues. The V end lost 5 bases, the J end lost 5 bases, and 10 bases lay between the germline ends. From germline, CDR1 is MNHEY and CDR2 SMNVEV (reference sequence). In DNA form, the CDR3 reads TGTGCCAGCAGTCCTGCAATCCGGGCCAACGTCCTGACTTTC. This sequence encodes CASSPAIRANVLTF.

The chain combines TRBV4-3 with TRBJ2-5; weak D call: TRBD2 (6 bases). Trimming removed 1 base from V and 2 bases from J, with 11 bases in between. CDR1 is LGHNA and CDR2 is YSLEER in the germline V gene. This CDR3 is 15 amino acids long. CDR3: CASSQVGGLQETQYF. CDR3 nucleotides: TGCGCCAGCAGCCAAGTGGGGGGACTGCAAGAGACCCAGTACTTC.

With respect to this clonotype: Being one base from a much bigger clone, this may be a read error. The gene calls are TRBV7-2 and TRBJ2-1; TRBD1 aligns across 7 bases. Germline loops: CDR1 SGHTA, CDR2 FQGNSA. Trimming at V came to 2 bases and at J to 0 bases, leaving 10 bases not matched to a gene. CDR3 length: 18 amino acids. The CDR3 nucleotides read TGTGCCAGCAGCTTAAGAGGGGGCCGTGGTGCCTCCTACAATGAGCAGTTCTTC. Protein product: CASSLRGGRGASYNEQFF.

Comment on this clonotype: A much larger clone sits a single nucleotide away, making a read error possible. The chain employs TRBV6-1 and TRBJ2-7; D gene uncertain. Germline-derived CDR1 and CDR2 are MNHNS and SASEGT. This CDR3 has 13 amino acids. In nucleotides, the CDR3 is TGTGCCAGCAGGCCGACGAGCTCCGACGAGCAGTACTTC. Protein: CASRPTSSDEQYF.

This chain uses TRBV20-1 with TRBJ1-2; D perhaps matches TRBD1 (5 bases). The length of the CDR3 is 14 residues. Germline-derived CDR1 and CDR2 are DFQATT and SNEGSKA (reference sequence). The V gene lost 1 base and the J gene lost 5 bases, with 14 bases spanning the gap. CDR3 protein: CSARALGRGYGYTF. CDR3 coding DNA: TGCAGTGCTAGAGCCCTGGGACGGGGGTATGGCTACACCTTC.

The chain is built from TRBV6-5 and TRBJ2-7, with D perhaps given as TRBD1 or TRBD2 (6 bases each). CDR3 size: 16 residues. The germline CDR1 and CDR2 sequences are MNHEY and SVGAGI. V was shortened by 4 bases and J by 0 bases, with 16 bases between the two germline ends. CDR3 in amino acids: CASSSLSGAPSYEQYF. DNA for the CDR3: TGTGCCAGCAGTTCCCTTTCGGGGGCACCCTCCTACGAGCAGTACTTC.

This chain connects TRBV25-1 to TRBJ2-3; 7 bases align to TRBD2. Germline V gene data show CDR1 as MGHDK and CDR2 as SYGVNS. The trim removed 5 bases at V and 0 bases at J, leaving 11 bases unmatched. The CDR3 consists of 17 residues. The CDR3 DNA reads as TGTGCCAGCAGTTCCCTGGGGAGGGCCCCGAGCACAGATACGCAGTATTTT. It is translated as CASSSLGRAPSTDTQYF.

This clonotype has only a few counts. V usage is TRBV7-9 and J usage is TRBJ2-7; D may be TRBD1 (6 bases). This CDR3 comprises 13 residues. V was pared by 6 bases and J by 6 bases, with 15 bases between. Germline V CDR1 and CDR2: SEHNR, FQNEAQ (reference sequence). The DNA of the CDR3 is TGTGCCAGCAGAAAAAATGTAGGGGGCGAGCAGTACTTC. This gives the protein CASRKNVGGEQYF.

This clonotype was counted a single time. The genes are TRBV5-1 and TRBJ1-1, with a possible D match to TRBD1 (5 bases). CDR3 length: 14 amino acids. Trimming left V 0 bases short and J 10 bases short, with 16 bases between. The germline gives CDR1 SGHRS, CDR2 YFSETQ. CDR3 loop: CASSLDGGRSRAFF. CDR3 sequence (DNA): TGCGCCAGCAGCTTGGATGGGGGTCGTAGTCGAGCTTTCTTT.

In its sample, this clonotype was seen many times. V usage is TRBV24-1 and J usage is TRBJ2-3, with no clear D. With 2 bases removed from V and 2 bases from J, the gap between germline ends came to 10 bases. The germline CDR1 and CDR2 sequences are KGHDR and SFDVKD. The CDR3 has 15 amino acids. The DNA for the CDR3 is TGTGCCACCAGTGATTATGGTACGAACACAGATACGCAGTATTTT. Protein: CATSDYGTNTDTQYF.

The gene calls are TRBV4-1 and TRBJ1-6; no firm D call. V shed 0 bases and J shed 3 bases, with 9 bases lying between them. This CDR3 is 16 amino acids long. Germline assignment: CDR1 MGHRA and CDR2 YSYEKL. CDR3 sequence (DNA): TGCGCCAGCAGCCAAGATAGGGCGGACTATAATTCACCCCTCCACTTT. Its translation: CASSQDRADYNSPLHF.

This clonotype was recorded a few times. The chain recombines TRBV30 with TRBJ2-4; tentatively, D is TRBD1 (5 bases). CDR1 is GTSNPN, CDR2 SVGIG, per germline (reference sequence). This CDR3 contains 16 residues. Trimming removed 1 base from V and 0 bases from J, with 13 bases in between. CDR3 sequence (DNA): TGTGCCTGGAGTGAGGGGCTTCGTCTAGCCAAAAACATTCAGTACTTC. As protein: CAWSEGLRLAKNIQYF.

This clonotype was counted at least ten times. The chain couples TRBV10-3 to TRBJ1-5, with 7 bases that match TRBD1. The V and J ends lost 10 bases and 6 bases, in that order; junction bases with no gene match: 15. Germline V gene lookup returns CDR1 ENHRY and CDR2 SYGVKD. CDR3 length equals 15 residues. Here the CDR3 reads CATMESTGTGQPQHF. The CDR3 bases are TGTGCCACCATGGAGTCGACAGGGACGGGTCAGCCCCAGCATTTT.

The V gene is TRBV21-1, the J gene TRBJ2-3; the D call of TRBD1 is as the table states it, not checked on the DNA. TRBV21-1 is described as a pseudogene. The CDR3 runs to 17 residues. This CDR3 reads CASSRRGIRVSTDTQYF. The CDR3 bases are TGTGCCAGCAGCAGGCGGGGGATACGTGTTAGCACAGATACGCAGTATTTT.

The rearrangement joins TRBV27 to TRBJ2-2, with 7 bases matching TRBD1. The CDR3 has 14 residues. Unmatched junction bases numbered 4, after V lost 7 bases and J lost 2 bases. CDR1 is MNHEY and CDR2 is SMNVEV in the germline V gene (reference sequence). The CDR3 reads CASNRDRNTGELFF. CDR3 in DNA: TGTGCCAGCAACCGGGACAGAAACACCGGGGAGCTGTTTTTT.

This clonotype was detected a few times. J is TRBJ2-1 and V is TRBV20-1; 15 bases fit TRBD2. With V trimmed by 2 bases and J by 6 bases, 8 bases remained unmatched. Germline V gene lookup returns CDR1 DFQATT and CDR2 SNEGSKA (reference sequence). The CDR3 length is 17 residues. The CDR3: CSARPPGLAGGLNEQFF. CDR3 nucleotides: TGCAGTGCTAGACCCCCGGGACTAGCGGGGGGACTCAATGAGCAGTTCTTC.

This clonotype turned up a few times. This chain joins TRBV29-1 and TRBJ1-2; TRBD1 matches 8 bases. V was pared by 7 bases and J by 2 bases, with 3 bases of the junction left unmatched. The germline gives CDR1 SQVTM, CDR2 ANQGSEA. This CDR3 contains 12 residues. The CDR3 is CSGRDRNYGYTF. The CDR3 nucleotides are TGCAGCGGCCGGGACAGGAACTATGGCTACACCTTC. The full variable domain, its missing parts supplied by reference TRBV29-1 and TRBJ1-2, is SAVISQKPSRDICQRGTSLTIQCQVDSQVTMMFWYRQQPGQSLTLIATANQGSEATYESGFVIDKFPISRPNLTFSTLTVSNMSPEDSSIYLCSGRDRNYGYTFGSGTRLTVV.

This clonotype occurred many times. The rearrangement joins TRBV5-1 to TRBJ2-1, with 10 bases that match TRBD2. The CDR3 totals 14 residues. V lost 4 bases and J lost 7; bases outside the gene matches: 5. CDR1 and CDR2 (germline): SGHRS, YFSETQ. The CDR3 region is CASSMATSGNEQFF. CDR3 DNA sequence: TGCGCCAGCAGCATGGCGACTAGCGGGAATGAGCAGTTCTTC.

This clonotype was seen a handful of times. A much bigger clone sits one base away, suggesting this may be a read error. The J gene is TRBJ2-7, the V gene TRBV7-2, with 7 bases that match TRBD2. Germline trimming cut 3 bases from V and 7 bases from J; bases unmatched to any gene: 9. The CDR3 length is 14 residues. Germline V CDR1 and CDR2: SGHTA, FQGNSA. CDR3 in DNA: TGTGCCAGCAGCTTGGATGCTAGCGGAAATGAGCAGTACTTC. It yields the protein CASSLDASGNEQYF.

For this clonotype: A read error may be the cause here, since a much bigger clone is one base away. V is TRBV7-2 and J is TRBJ2-3; 15 positions agree with TRBD2. The CDR3 spans 17 residues. Germline V gene lookup returns CDR1 SGHTA and CDR2 FQGNSA. The CDR3 here is CVSSLGTSGGRSDTQYF. DNA for the CDR3: TGTGTCAGCAGCTTAGGGACTAGCGGGGGGCGGTCAGATACGCAGTATTTT.

This clonotype showed up just a few times. This chain links TRBV12-3 or TRBV12-4 with TRBJ2-2; possibly TRBD1 for D (5 bases). The CDR3 extends over 17 amino acids. Trimming took 5 bases from V and 5 from J, leaving 21 bases between them. The CDR3 DNA reads TGTGCCAGCAGTCAGGAGAGGTGGGGCAGTCAAACCGGGGAGCTGTTTTTT. It specifies CASSQERWGSQTGELFF.

This clonotype was observed at least ten times. This chain connects TRBV9 to TRBJ2-1, with 8 bases identical to TRBD2. The J segment lost 4 bases and the V segment lost 2 bases, leaving 5 bases of the junction unmatched. CDR3 length: 15 residues. Germline V gene sequence: CDR1 SGDLS, CDR2 YYNGEE. DNA of the CDR3: TGTGCCAGCAGCGTGAGCGGGGGCCAATACAATGAGCAGTTCTTC. The encoded protein is CASSVSGGQYNEQFF.